This entry lists 4 T cell receptor beta chains sequenced from one sample in a study of CD8 T cells in Susac syndrome. Random hexamers were used to reverse transcribe the RNA input (about 0.5 to 1 ug). One entry per CDR3 protein results from TCRdb running MiXCR on the immunoSEQ multiplex PCR reads. Among fewer than 150,000 distinct CDR3 sequences listed, around 90% were seen once. The sequenced sample consisted of CD8+ T cells from PBMCs. The receptors stem from a human donor with multiple sclerosis.

The chain is built from TRBV5-4 and TRBJ1-2; 7 positions match TRBD1. Trimming cost V 4 bases and J 0 bases; bases outside gene matches: 15. Germline assignment: CDR1 SGHNT and CDR2 YYREEE (reference sequence). The CDR3 contains 18 residues. The CDR3 reads CASSQQGLWERANYGYTF. The CDR3 DNA sequence: TGTGCCAGCAGCCAACAGGGGCTATGGGAGCGTGCTAACTATGGCTACACCTTC.

This clonotype was observed a few times. This chain connects TRBV4-3 to TRBJ2-7; 8 positions agree with TRBD1. The CDR3 totals 15 residues. The V and J ends lost 1 base and 2 bases, in that order; junction bases with no gene match: 4. Germline CDR1 LGHNA, CDR2 YSLEER. CDR3 protein: CASSQGRTGPYEQYF. The CDR3 DNA reads TGCGCCAGCAGCCAAGGGAGGACAGGGCCCTACGAGCAGTACTTC.

The CDR3 nucleotides read TGCGCCAGCAGAGCGGACAGGGGGAACACTGAAGCTTTCTTT. Its translation: CASRADRGNTEAFF. This chain links TRBV5-1 with TRBJ1-1, with 9 bases identical to TRBD1. The germline V gene encodes CDR1 SGHRS and CDR2 YFSETQ. The ends lost 5 bases at V and 1 base at J; junction bases unmatched: 3. This CDR3 is 14 amino acids long.

This rearrangement joins TRBV28 to TRBJ2-1; a weak D match, TRBD1 (6 bases). Germline V gene sequence: CDR1 MDHEN, CDR2 SYDVKM. This CDR3 is 16 amino acids long. V was shortened by 4 bases and J by 8 bases, with 21 bases between the two germline ends. CDR3: CASSSRWDNEGDEQFF. The CDR3 DNA follows: TGTGCCAGCAGTTCCAGGTGGGACAACGAAGGGGATGAGCAGTTCTTC.